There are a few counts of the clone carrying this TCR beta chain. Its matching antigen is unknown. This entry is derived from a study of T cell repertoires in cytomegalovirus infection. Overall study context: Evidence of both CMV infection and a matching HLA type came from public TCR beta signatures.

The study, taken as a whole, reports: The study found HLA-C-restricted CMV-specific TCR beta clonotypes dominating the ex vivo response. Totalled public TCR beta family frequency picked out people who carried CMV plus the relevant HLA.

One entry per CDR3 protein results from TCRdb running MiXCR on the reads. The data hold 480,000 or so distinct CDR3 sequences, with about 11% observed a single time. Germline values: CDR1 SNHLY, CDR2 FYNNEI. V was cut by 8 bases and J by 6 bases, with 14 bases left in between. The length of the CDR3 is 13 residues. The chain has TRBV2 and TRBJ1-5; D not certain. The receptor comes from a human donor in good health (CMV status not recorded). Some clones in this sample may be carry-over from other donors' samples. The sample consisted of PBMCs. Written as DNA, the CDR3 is TGTGCCAGCGTGGCACAGCGCGGTCAGCCCCAGCATTTT. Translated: CASVAQRGQPQHF. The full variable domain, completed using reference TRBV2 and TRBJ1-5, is EPEVTQTPSHQVTQMGQEVILRCVPISNHLYFYWYRQILGQKVEFLVSFYNNEISEKSEIFDDQFSVERPDGSNFTLKIRSTKLEDSAMYFCASVAQRGQPQHFGDGTRLSIL.